The rows below give T cell receptor beta chains drawn from one sample of a study of shared clonotypes between healthy human individuals. TCRdb's copy holds only in-frame clones and misses some; the assay was immunoSEQ multiplex PCR. The sample has about 2.2 million clones, approximately 92% seen once. The sequenced material came from naive CD8+ T cells from PBMCs. The receptors originated from a man aged 18 to 29 in good health. Some clones in this sample may be carry-over from other donors' samples. The CDR3 runs from the conserved cysteine through the conserved F or W. The D gene is left open where the match is weak. Clone size is not always given. Where it is, it says once, few, many or a class for expanded clones.

length	J	size	V	D	DNA	CDR3
17	TRBJ1-5	.	TRBV4-1	.	TGCGCCAGCAGCCAAGATAACGGGGTAGACGGGAATCAGCCCCAGCATTTT	CASSQDNGVDGNQPQHF
15	TRBJ2-3	.	TRBV4-2	.	TGTGCCAGCAGCCCGCCAGGGGCTAGCACAGATACGCAGTATTTT	CASSPPGASTDTQYF
21	TRBJ1-2	.	TRBV4-1	.	TGCGCCAGCAGCCAAGTTCGGGCCACATTGAGGCGACAGGACACTAACTATGGCTACACCTTC	CASSQVRATLRRQDTNYGYTF
11	TRBJ2-3	.	TRBV29-1	.	TGCAGCGTTGTGGGGGTAGATACGCAGTATTTT	CSVVGVDTQYF
15	TRBJ2-1	.	TRBV9	TRBD2	TGTGCCAGCAGCGTCGGAGCTAGCGGGACGAATGAGCAGTTCTTC	CASSVGASGTNEQFF
15	TRBJ2-1	once	TRBV5-6	.	TGTGCCAGCAGCCCAGCGCCCCCCGCCAAGAATGAGCAGTTCTTC	CASSPAPPAKNEQFF
12	TRBJ1-2	.	TRBV29-1	.	TGCAGCGCTGGGGGTCCTAACTATGGCTACACCTTC	CSAGGPNYGYTF
16	TRBJ1-5	.	TRBV4-1	.	TGCGCCAGCAGCCTCCATCGGGGGGCGGACAATCAGCCCCAGCATTTT	CASSLHRGADNQPQHF
14	TRBJ2-3	.	TRBV19	.	TGTGCCAGTAGTCCCGGGACTCGCACAGATACGCAGTATTTT	CASSPGTRTDTQYF
11	TRBJ1-2	.	TRBV7-9	TRBD1	TGTGCCAGCAGCAGGACAGGGCCCTACACCTTC	CASSRTGPYTF
17	TRBJ2-3	.	TRBV11-2	TRBD2	TGTGCCAGCAGCTTAGCTGCGCGGGAGGTACACACAGATACGCAGTATTTT	CASSLAAREVHTDTQYF